The next 11 T cell receptor beta chains were all read from a single sample in a study of control samples from healthy donors and cancer patients. Here immunoSEQ multiplex PCR was the method, and the copy in TCRdb shows in-frame clones only, minus some. The profile shows 63,000 or so clones, under 90% of them singletons. Material for sequencing was blood. These receptors came from a man in his fifties in good health.

V is TRBV12-5 and J is TRBJ1-1, with a weak D call TRBD1 (5 bases). Per the germline V gene, CDR1 is LGHNT and CDR2 is FRNRAP. The V end was cut by 7 bases, the J end by 5 bases, with 23 bases between. This CDR3 region has 16 residues. The CDR3 DNA sequence: TGTGCTAGTGCCTTACCCAGGGATTGGAGTAAGACTGAAGCTTTCTTT. Translating gives CASALPRDWSKTEAFF.

CDR3 loop: CASSLETRTDTQYF. The CDR3 region has the DNA TGTGCCAGCAGCTTGGAGACCAGGACAGATACGCAGTATTTT. The chain joins TRBV5-4 to TRBJ2-3; no firm D call. CDR1 SGHNT and CDR2 YYREEE come from the germline V gene (reference sequence). Trimming cost V 0 bases and J 3 bases, with 8 bases left between them. The CDR3 extends over 14 amino acids.

This clone was recorded a few times. The V and J genes are TRBV19 and TRBJ2-1; tentative D call: TRBD2 (5 bases). V was shortened by 4 bases and J by 9 bases, with 10 bases between the two germline ends. Germline CDR1 and CDR2: LNHDA and SQIVND (reference sequence). The length of the CDR3 is 12 residues. CDR3 amino acids: CASSRSGIEQFF. The CDR3 DNA reads TGTGCCAGTAGTAGATCCGGGATTGAGCAGTTCTTC.

The chain employs TRBV24-1 and TRBJ2-3; either TRBD1 or TRBD2 may fit D (5 bases each). The germline gives CDR1 KGHDR, CDR2 SFDVKD. V was trimmed by 5 bases and J by 2 bases, leaving 10 bases between them. The CDR3 loop spans 14 amino acids. The CDR3 sequence is CATSVRGNTDTQYF. CDR3 nucleotide sequence: TGTGCCACCAGTGTCCGGGGCAACACAGATACGCAGTATTTT.

This chain uses TRBV27 with TRBJ2-1; D tentatively reads TRBD1 or TRBD2 (5 bases each). From germline, CDR1 is MNHEY and CDR2 SMNVEV (reference sequence). V lost 3 bases to trimming and J lost 1 base, with 13 bases between them. CDR3 length equals 16 residues. CDR3 amino acids: CASSFIRGGSYNEQFF. The CDR3 DNA reads TGTGCCAGCAGTTTTATACGGGGCGGGTCCTACAATGAGCAGTTCTTC.

The chain employs TRBV7-8 and TRBJ2-3; D may be TRBD2 (5 bases). V was cut by 5 bases and J by 3 bases, with 12 bases left in between. CDR1 and CDR2 (germline): SGHVS, FQNEAQ. This CDR3 contains 14 residues. The CDR3 bases are TGTGCCAGCAGCCGAGAACTAGGGACAGATACGCAGTATTTT. Its protein is CASSRELGTDTQYF.

The rearrangement joins TRBV5-6 to TRBJ2-7, with unresolved D. There are 11 residues in the CDR3. The V gene's germline CDR1 is SGHDT and CDR2 YYEEEE. The V and J ends lost 3 bases and 1 base respectively, with 2 bases between them. In nucleotides, the CDR3 is TGTGCCAGCAGCTCTTCCTACGAGCAGTACTTC. This encodes CASSSSYEQYF. The complete variable domain, with remaining parts taken from reference TRBV5-6 and TRBJ2-7, reads DAGVTQSPTHLIKTRGQQVTLRCSPKSGHDTVSWYQQALGQGPQFIFQYYEEEERQRGNFPDRFSGHQFPNYSSELNVNALLLGDSALYLCASSSSYEQYFGPGTRLTVT.

The CDR3 DNA sequence: TGTGCCAGGCCCAGGGGCAGTCGGGGCGCACCGAATGAGCAGTTCTTC. This translates into CARPRGSRGAPNEQFF. The V gene is TRBV21-1, the J gene TRBJ2-1; TRBD1 was called by the table and not checked on the DNA. TRBV21-1 corresponds to a pseudogene. CDR3 length: 16 amino acids.

The V and J genes are TRBV5-4 and TRBJ2-1; possibly TRBD1 for D (6 bases). The germline V gene encodes CDR1 SGHNT and CDR2 YYREEE (reference sequence). V shed 0 bases and J shed 15 bases, with 16 bases lying between them. The CDR3 is 13 amino acids. CDR3 amino acids: CASSLVQGAPPFF. Here the CDR3 DNA reads TGTGCCAGCAGCTTGGTACAGGGTGCGCCGCCGTTCTTC.

V usage is TRBV11-2 and J usage is TRBJ2-2; 10 positions agree with TRBD2. V was clipped by 6 bases and J by 1 base; unmatched bases: 5. The germline V gene has CDR1 SGHAT and CDR2 FQNNGV. The CDR3 spans 16 residues. For the CDR3, the DNA is TGTGCCAGCAGGGTCCGACTAGCGGGGAACACCGGGGAGCTGTTTTTT. Translated, it gives CASRVRLAGNTGELFF.

The J gene is TRBJ2-2, the V gene TRBV7-8; possibly TRBD1 for D (6 bases). Trimming cost V 4 bases and J 0 bases, with 21 bases left between them. The CDR3 loop spans 19 amino acids. Germline V gene data show CDR1 as SGHVS and CDR2 as FQNEAQ. The CDR3, as DNA: TGTGCCAGCAGCTCGCTCGTTACAGGGCTCGACCCGAACACCGGGGAGCTGTTTTTT. This gives the protein CASSSLVTGLDPNTGELFF.